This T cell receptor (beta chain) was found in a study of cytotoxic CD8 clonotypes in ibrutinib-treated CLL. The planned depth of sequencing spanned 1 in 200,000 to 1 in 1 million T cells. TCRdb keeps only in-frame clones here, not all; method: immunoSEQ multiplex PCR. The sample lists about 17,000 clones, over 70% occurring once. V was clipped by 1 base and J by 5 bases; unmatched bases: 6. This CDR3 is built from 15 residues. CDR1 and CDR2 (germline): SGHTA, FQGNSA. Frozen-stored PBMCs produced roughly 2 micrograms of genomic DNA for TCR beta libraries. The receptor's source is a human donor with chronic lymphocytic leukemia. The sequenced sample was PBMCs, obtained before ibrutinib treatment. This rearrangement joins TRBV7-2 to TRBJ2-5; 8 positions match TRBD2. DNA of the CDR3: TGTGCCAGCAGCTTAGTGGGTAGCGGGAAGGAGACCCAGTACTTC. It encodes CASSLVGSGKETQYF.